Listed below are T cell receptor beta chains from one sample, sequenced in a study of cytomegalovirus exposure and HLA in healthy donors. Clones were read by immunoSEQ multiplex PCR, and TCRdb kept only the in-frame ones, dropping some. The table has about 130,000 clones, roughly four fifths seen once. The sample taken for sequencing was PBMCs. The receptors shown here come from an older woman in good health and CMV-seronegative. The CDR3 runs from the conserved cysteine through the conserved F or W. The D gene is left open where the match is weak. The size field is filled for only some rows; it gives once, few, many or a size class.

clone size	D gene	V gene	J gene	CDR3 DNA	CDR3 protein
-	-	TRBV7-7	TRBJ2-2	TGTGCCAGCAGCTCCACGACAGCGAACACCGGGGAGCTGTTTTTT	CASSSTTANTGELFF
-	-	TRBV2	TRBJ2-1	TGTGCCAGCAGTGCTAGGAGCACCTACAATGAGCAGTTCTTC	CASSARSTYNEQFF
-	-	TRBV4-1	TRBJ2-1	TGCGCCAGCAGCCGATCAGGAACAGGGAACTCCTACAATGAGCAGTTCTTC	CASSRSGTGNSYNEQFF
-	TRBD1	TRBV19	TRBJ1-5	TGTGCCAGTAGTGGGGACAGGGGGTACAATCAGCCCCAGCATTTT	CASSGDRGYNQPQHF
few	TRBD2	TRBV5-4	TRBJ2-3	TGTGCCAGCAGCCACGGGACTACTAGCACAGATACGCAGTATTTT	CASSHGTTSTDTQYF
-	TRBD2	TRBV10-2	TRBJ2-1	TGCGCCAGCTTAAGCGGGGGGGAAGTATTTTACAATGAGCAGTTCTTC	CASLSGGEVFYNEQFF
-	TRBD1	TRBV10-2	TRBJ2-5	TGCGCCAGCAGCCCCCCGGCAGGGGGCAGGGAGACCCAGTACTTC	CASSPPAGGRETQYF
few	TRBD1	TRBV30	TRBJ1-6	TGTGCCTGGAGCGCCACAGGGGTTAAGTCGCGAAATTCACCCCTCCACTTT	CAWSATGVKSRNSPLHF
-	TRBD1	TRBV14	TRBJ2-5	TGTGCCAGCGGTAAACAGGGGGCGCCGGAGACCCAGTACTTC	CASGKQGAPETQYF
-	TRBD1	TRBV5-8	TRBJ2-2	TGTGCCAGCAGCTTTAAAGGGGGCAGAACCGGGGAGCTGTTTTTT	CASSFKGGRTGELFF
once	-	TRBV11-1	TRBJ2-1	TGTGCCAGCACCAACACAAGGGGGTCCTCCTACAATGAGCAGTTCTTC	CASTNTRGSSYNEQFF
-	-	TRBV9	TRBJ2-2	TGTGCCAGCAGCGTACCAGGTTCTGGCGGGGAGCTGTTTTTT	CASSVPGSGGELFF
-	-	TRBV6-5	TRBJ1-3	TGTGCCAGCAGCAGACTGAACTCTGGAAACACCATATATTTT	CASSRLNSGNTIYF
-	-	TRBV4-1	TRBJ2-6	TGCGCCAGCAGCCAAGATTTCCACAGGGTCGGGACCGGGGCCAACGTCCTGACTTTC	CASSQDFHRVGTGANVLTF
-	-	TRBV28	TRBJ1-5	TGTGCCATCTCCCCCAACTATAGCAATCAGCCCCAGCATTTT	CAISPNYSNQPQHF
-	-	TRBV27	TRBJ2-3	TGTGCCAGCAACTCCCCCGCCGGCACAGATACGCAGTATTTT	CASNSPAGTDTQYF
-	-	TRBV28	TRBJ2-4	TGTGCCAGCAGTCCAGGAGGTAGTAAAGCCAAAAACATTCAGTACTTC	CASSPGGSKAKNIQYF
-	TRBD1	TRBV27	TRBJ1-1	TGTGCCAGCAGTTGGAAGACAGGGGGAGCTGAAGCTTTCTTT	CASSWKTGGAEAFF
-	-	TRBV19	TRBJ1-5	TGTGCCAGTAGTATGGGCCAGAATCAGCCCCAGCATTTT	CASSMGQNQPQHF
-	-	TRBV30	TRBJ1-5	TGTGCCTGGCAGGACAGCGGCAATCAGCCCCAGCATTTT	CAWQDSGNQPQHF
-	-	TRBV9	TRBJ2-5	TGTGCCAGCAGCGAGGGGGGGTTAGCGGAGACCCAGTACTTC	CASSEGGLAETQYF
-	-	TRBV29-1	TRBJ1-2	TGCAGCGTTGGAGTCCTTGTGGGAGATGGCTACACCTTC	CSVGVLVGDGYTF
-	TRBD2	TRBV10-2	TRBJ2-1	TGCGCCAGCAGTGAGGTCCCACTAGCGGCCTATTACAATGAGCAGTTCTTC	CASSEVPLAAYYNEQFF
-	-	TRBV21-1	TRBJ1-1	TGTGCCAGCAGGGGAGTACTCTGGGCTTTCTTT	CASRGVLWAFF
-	-	TRBV29-1	TRBJ2-3	TGCAGCGCTCCACGTGGGCGGGAAAGAGGTACAGATACGCAGTATTTT	CSAPRGRERGTDTQYF
-	TRBD2	TRBV28	TRBJ2-3	TGTGCCAGCAGTTTATATTGGGGACTAGCGGGCAGGACTAGCACAGATACGCAGTATTTT	CASSLYWGLAGRTSTDTQYF
-	TRBD1	TRBV5-4	TRBJ2-5	TGTGCCAGCAGCCGACCGGGACAGGGGACGGAGACCCAGTACTTC	CASSRPGQGTETQYF
-	TRBD2	TRBV19	TRBJ2-7	TGTGCCAGTAGTATAGTGGGGACTAGCGTTGGTACCTACGAGCAGTACTTC	CASSIVGTSVGTYEQYF
few	-	TRBV27	TRBJ2-7	TGTGCCAGCAGTTTAAGCCCCGGCCAGGGATACGAGCAGTACTTC	CASSLSPGQGYEQYF
-	TRBD2	TRBV28	TRBJ2-5	TGTGCCAGCAGTCCCGGACTAGCGGGAGTGCATGAGACCCAGTACTTC	CASSPGLAGVHETQYF
-	-	TRBV25-1	TRBJ1-4	TGTGCCAGCCGCATCGGACTGACAACTAATGAAAAACTGTTTTTT	CASRIGLTTNEKLFF
-	-	TRBV6-1	TRBJ2-7	TGTGCCAGCAGTGATCACCCGGGGTCGGGCCAGGACGAGCAGTACTTC	CASSDHPGSGQDEQYF
-	-	TRBV5-1	TRBJ2-7	TGCGTCAGCAGCCCGCATTCGAGGAGCGACGCCTACGAGCAGTACTTC	CVSSPHSRSDAYEQYF
-	-	TRBV6-5	TRBJ2-5	TGTGCCAGCAGTGGGAGCGGGCCCCAGTACTTC	CASSGSGPQYF
-	-	TRBV5-1	TRBJ2-3	TGCGCCAGCAGCTTGGCCGGGCGGGGAAGCACAGATACGCAGTATTTT	CASSLAGRGSTDTQYF
-	TRBD1	TRBV7-2	TRBJ1-6	TGTGCCAGCAGCTCTGGGACAGGGGTAGTTTCACCCCTCCACTTT	CASSSGTGVVSPLHF
-	-	TRBV29-1	TRBJ1-1	TGCAGCGTTGGCCAGGGTAGGATGAACACTGAAGCTTTCTTT	CSVGQGRMNTEAFF
-	-	TRBV5-1	TRBJ1-2	TGCGCCAGCAGCCTAGAACGGGGGGCAGACTATGGCTACACCTTC	CASSLERGADYGYTF
-	-	TRBV7-2	TRBJ1-2	TGTGCCAGCAGCCCAAATGTATTTTGGAGGGGAGGCGACTATGGCTACACCTTC	CASSPNVFWRGGDYGYTF
-	-	TRBV11-2	TRBJ1-3	TGTGCCAGCAGCCCTATCCCCTACTCTGGAAACACCATATATTTT	CASSPIPYSGNTIYF
few	TRBD1	TRBV28	TRBJ2-5	TGTGCCAGCAGTCACAGGGGGTCGCCAGGGACCCAGTACTTC	CASSHRGSPGTQYF
-	TRBD1	TRBV10-2	TRBJ1-4	TGCGCCAGCAGTGCGGGACAGTCGAGGGAAAAACTGTTTTTT	CASSAGQSREKLFF
few	-	TRBV7-3	TRBJ1-1	TGTGCCAGCAGCTTAGGACAGAACACTGAAGCTTTCTTT	CASSLGQNTEAFF
-	-	TRBV7-9	TRBJ1-2	TGTGCCAGCAGTCATGATGGCTACACCTTC	CASSHDGYTF
-	-	TRBV28	TRBJ2-7	TGTGCCAGCAGTTTGGGGGGGCCCCCCTACGAGCAGTACTTC	CASSLGGPPYEQYF
few	TRBD1	TRBV2	TRBJ1-1	TGTGCCAGCAGGACAGGGGAAGGGGACACTGAAGCTTTCTTT	CASRTGEGDTEAFF
-	TRBD2	TRBV7-2	TRBJ2-3	TGTGCCAGCAGCTTAGCGGCCGGGGGGGGGCCATCAGATACGCAGTATTTT	CASSLAAGGGPSDTQYF
-	-	TRBV9	TRBJ2-3	TGTGCCAGCAGCGGGCGGGCGGGACCTCACACAGATACGCAGTATTTT	CASSGRAGPHTDTQYF
-	-	TRBV7-2	TRBJ1-6	TGTGCCAGCAGCTTAGTAGAGGGGGGGTCTTTCCTAACACCCCTCCACTTT	CASSLVEGGSFLTPLHF
-	-	TRBV7-6	TRBJ2-1	TGTGCCAGCAGCCAAAGATCACAGGGCATCGGTGAGCAGTTCTTC	CASSQRSQGIGEQFF
once	-	TRBV14	TRBJ2-3	TGTGCCAGCAGCGTGTCAAATACGCAGTATTTT	CASSVSNTQYF
-	-	TRBV11-2	TRBJ2-3	TGTGCCAGCAGCTTATGGCAAACCACAGATACGCAGTATTTT	CASSLWQTTDTQYF
-	-	TRBV29-1	TRBJ2-5	TGCAGCGCCCAAACAGGCCAAGAGACCCAGTACTTC	CSAQTGQETQYF
-	-	TRBV20-1	TRBJ1-1	TGCAGTGGGGCACGGGGTGAAGCTTTCTTT	CSGARGEAFF
few	TRBD1	TRBV19	TRBJ2-2	TGTGCCAGTGGGGACAGGGGGCCGGGCACCGGGGAGCTGTTTTTT	CASGDRGPGTGELFF
-	TRBD1	TRBV11-2	TRBJ1-2	TGTGCCAGCAACCAGGGGGCTGGAGGCTACACCTTC	CASNQGAGGYTF
-	TRBD1	TRBV5-1	TRBJ1-4	TGCGCCAGCAGCACGGGACAGAGAAATGAAAAACTGTTTTTT	CASSTGQRNEKLFF
-	TRBD1	TRBV18	TRBJ1-1	TGTGCCGGCTCACCAGGACAGGGAAACACTGAAGCTTTCTTT	CAGSPGQGNTEAFF
once	TRBD2	TRBV5-4	TRBJ2-2	TGTGCCAGCAGCTTACGGACTAGCGGGAGTAGCACCGGGGAGCTGTTTTTT	CASSLRTSGSSTGELFF